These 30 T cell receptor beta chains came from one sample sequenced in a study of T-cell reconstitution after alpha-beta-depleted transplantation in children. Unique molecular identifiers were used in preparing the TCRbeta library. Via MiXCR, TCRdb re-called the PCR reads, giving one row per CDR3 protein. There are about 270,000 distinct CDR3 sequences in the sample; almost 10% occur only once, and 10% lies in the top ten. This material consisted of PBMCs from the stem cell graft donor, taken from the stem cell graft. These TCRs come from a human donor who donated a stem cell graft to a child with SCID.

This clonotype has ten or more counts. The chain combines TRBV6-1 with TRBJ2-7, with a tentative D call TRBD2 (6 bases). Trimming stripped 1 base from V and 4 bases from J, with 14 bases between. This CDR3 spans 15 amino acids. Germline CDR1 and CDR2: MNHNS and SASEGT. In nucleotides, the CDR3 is TGTGCCAGCAGTGAAGGACTAGGTTCCCCTTACGAGCAGTACTTC. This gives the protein CASSEGLGSPYEQYF.

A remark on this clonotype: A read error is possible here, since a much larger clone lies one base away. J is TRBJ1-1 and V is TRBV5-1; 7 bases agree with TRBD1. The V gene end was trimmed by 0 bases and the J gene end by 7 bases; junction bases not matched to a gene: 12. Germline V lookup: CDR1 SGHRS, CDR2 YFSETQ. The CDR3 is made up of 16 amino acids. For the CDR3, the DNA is TGCGCCAGCAGCTTGGGGCGGGGACAGAAGATGGATGAAGCTTTCTTT. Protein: CASSLGRGQKMDEAFF.

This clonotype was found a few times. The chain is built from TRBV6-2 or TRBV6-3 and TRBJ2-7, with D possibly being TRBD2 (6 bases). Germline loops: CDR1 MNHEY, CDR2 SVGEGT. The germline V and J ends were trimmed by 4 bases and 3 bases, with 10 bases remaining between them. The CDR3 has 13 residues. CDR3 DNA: TGTGCCAGCAGTTCGGGACTTCGCTACGAGCAGTACTTC. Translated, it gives CASSSGLRYEQYF.

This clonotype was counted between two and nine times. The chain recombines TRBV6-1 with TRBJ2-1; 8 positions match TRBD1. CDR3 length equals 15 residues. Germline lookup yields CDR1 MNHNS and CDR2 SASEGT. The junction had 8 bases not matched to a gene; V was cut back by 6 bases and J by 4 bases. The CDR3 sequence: CASRAGGGIYNEQFF. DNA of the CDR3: TGTGCCAGCAGAGCAGGGGGCGGGATTTACAATGAGCAGTTCTTC.

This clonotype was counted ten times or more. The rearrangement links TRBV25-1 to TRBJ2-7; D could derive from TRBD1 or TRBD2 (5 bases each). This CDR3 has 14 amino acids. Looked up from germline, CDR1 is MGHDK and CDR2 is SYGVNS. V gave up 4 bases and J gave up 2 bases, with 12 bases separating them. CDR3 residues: CASSVGTGPYEQYF. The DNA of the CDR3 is TGTGCCAGCAGTGTTGGGACCGGACCCTACGAGCAGTACTTC.

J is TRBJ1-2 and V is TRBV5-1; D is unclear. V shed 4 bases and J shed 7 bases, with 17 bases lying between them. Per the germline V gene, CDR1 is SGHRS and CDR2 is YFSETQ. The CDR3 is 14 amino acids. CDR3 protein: CASSPRAGSGGYTF. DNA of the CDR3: TGCGCCAGCAGCCCCCGGGCAGGATCGGGTGGCTACACCTTC.

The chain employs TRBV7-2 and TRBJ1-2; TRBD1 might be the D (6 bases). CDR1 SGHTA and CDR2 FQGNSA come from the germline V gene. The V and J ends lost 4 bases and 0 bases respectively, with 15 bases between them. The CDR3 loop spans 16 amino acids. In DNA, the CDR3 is TGTGCCAGCAGCTCTCCGAGGGAGGGGGCTAACTATGGCTACACCTTC. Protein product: CASSSPREGANYGYTF.

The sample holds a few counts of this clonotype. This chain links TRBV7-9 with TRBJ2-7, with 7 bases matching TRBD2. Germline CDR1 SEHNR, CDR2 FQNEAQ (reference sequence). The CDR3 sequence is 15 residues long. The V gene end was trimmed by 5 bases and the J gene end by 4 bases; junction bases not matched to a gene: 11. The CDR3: CASSPLGGVSYEQYF. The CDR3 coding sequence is TGTGCCAGCAGCCCGCTTGGGGGGGTGAGTTACGAGCAGTACTTC. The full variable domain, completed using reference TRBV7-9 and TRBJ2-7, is DTGVSQNPRHKITKRGQNVTFRCDPISEHNRLYWYRQTLGQGPEFLTYFQNEAQLEKSRLLSDRFSAERPKGSFSTLEIQRTEQGDSAMYLCASSPLGGVSYEQYFGPGTRLTVT.

CDR3 loop: CASSSGASYSGANVLTF. The CDR3 bases are TGTGCCAGCAGTTCAGGGGCGTCATACTCTGGGGCCAACGTCCTGACTTTC. V usage is TRBV12-3 or TRBV12-4 and J usage is TRBJ2-6; weak D call: TRBD1 (6 bases). The CDR3 totals 17 residues. Trimming stripped 4 bases from V and 0 bases from J, with 13 bases between.

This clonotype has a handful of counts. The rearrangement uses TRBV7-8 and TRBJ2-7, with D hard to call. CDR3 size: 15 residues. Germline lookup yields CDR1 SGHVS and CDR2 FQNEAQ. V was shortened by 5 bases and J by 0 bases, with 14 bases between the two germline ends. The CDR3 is CASSHTETLSYEQYF. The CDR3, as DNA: TGTGCCAGCAGCCATACAGAAACCCTCTCCTACGAGCAGTACTTC.

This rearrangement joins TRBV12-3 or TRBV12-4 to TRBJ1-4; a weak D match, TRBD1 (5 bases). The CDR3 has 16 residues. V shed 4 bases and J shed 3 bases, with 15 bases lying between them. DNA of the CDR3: TGTGCCAGCAGTTCAGGACGGGGCCCGGCTAATGAAAAACTGTTTTTT. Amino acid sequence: CASSSGRGPANEKLFF.

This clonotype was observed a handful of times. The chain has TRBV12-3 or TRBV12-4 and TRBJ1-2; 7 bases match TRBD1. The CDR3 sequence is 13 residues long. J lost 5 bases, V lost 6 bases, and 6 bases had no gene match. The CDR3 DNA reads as TGTGCCAGCAGGTGGGAGGGGGCGTATGGCTACACCTTC. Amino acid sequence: CASRWEGAYGYTF.

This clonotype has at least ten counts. The CDR3 DNA reads TGTGCCAGCAGACTTGACAGGACTAGGAATGAGCAGTTCTTC. Translation: CASRLDRTRNEQFF. The chain combines TRBV2 with TRBJ2-1; a possible D gene is TRBD2 (7 bases). The germline V and J ends were trimmed by 6 bases and 7 bases, with 16 bases remaining between them. CDR3 length equals 14 residues. Germline V gene sequence: CDR1 SNHLY, CDR2 FYNNEI. Full variable domain (outside the CDR3, taken from reference TRBV2 and TRBJ2-1): EPEVTQTPSHQVTQMGQEVILRCVPISNHLYFYWYRQILGQKVEFLVSFYNNEISEKSEIFDDQFSVERPDGSNFTLKIRSTKLEDSAMYFCASRLDRTRNEQFFGPGTRLTVL.

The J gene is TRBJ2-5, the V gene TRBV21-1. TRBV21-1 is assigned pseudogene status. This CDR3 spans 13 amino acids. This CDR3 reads CASSWTDQETQYF. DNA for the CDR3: TGTGCCAGCAGCTGGACGGACCAAGAGACCCAGTACTTC.

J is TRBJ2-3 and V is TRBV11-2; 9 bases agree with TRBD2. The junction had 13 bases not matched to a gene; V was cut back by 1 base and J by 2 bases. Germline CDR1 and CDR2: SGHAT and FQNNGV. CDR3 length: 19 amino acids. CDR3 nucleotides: TGTGCCAGCAGCTTAGGGTTCCTAGCGGGGCCCCACCTCACAGATACGCAGTATTTT. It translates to CASSLGFLAGPHLTDTQYF.

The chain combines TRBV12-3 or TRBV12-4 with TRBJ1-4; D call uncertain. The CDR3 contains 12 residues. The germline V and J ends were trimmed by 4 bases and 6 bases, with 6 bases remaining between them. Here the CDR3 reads CASSSNDEKLFF. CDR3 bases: TGTGCCAGCAGTTCGAATGATGAAAAACTGTTTTTT.

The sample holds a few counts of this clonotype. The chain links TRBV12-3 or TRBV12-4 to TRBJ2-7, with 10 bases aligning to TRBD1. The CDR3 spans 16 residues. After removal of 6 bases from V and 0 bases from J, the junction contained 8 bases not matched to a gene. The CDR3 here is CASRQTGGSLSYEQYF. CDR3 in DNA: TGTGCCAGCAGACAGACAGGGGGCTCTCTCTCCTACGAGCAGTACTTC.

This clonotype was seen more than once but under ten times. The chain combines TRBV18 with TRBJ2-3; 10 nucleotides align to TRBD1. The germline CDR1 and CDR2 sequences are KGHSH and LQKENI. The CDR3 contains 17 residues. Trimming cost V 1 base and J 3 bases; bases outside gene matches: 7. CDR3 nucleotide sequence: TGTGCCAGCTCACCACGGACCGGGACAGGGGTGACAGATACGCAGTATTTT. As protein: CASSPRTGTGVTDTQYF.

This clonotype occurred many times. CDR3 residues: CASSDGVRGNEAFF. The DNA of the CDR3 is TGTGCCAGCAGTGATGGTGTCAGGGGAAATGAAGCTTTCTTT. The J gene is TRBJ1-1, the V gene TRBV6-1, with D possibly TRBD1 on 6 matching bases. V dropped 3 bases and J dropped 7 bases, with 15 bases sitting between them. The CDR3 is made up of 14 amino acids. CDR1 and CDR2 (germline): MNHNS, SASEGT.

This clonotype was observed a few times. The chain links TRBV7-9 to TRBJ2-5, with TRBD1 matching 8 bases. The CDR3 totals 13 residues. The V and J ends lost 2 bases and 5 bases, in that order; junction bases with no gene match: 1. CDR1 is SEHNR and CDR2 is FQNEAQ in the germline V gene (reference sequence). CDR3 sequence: CASSLWTGETQYF. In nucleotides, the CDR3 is TGTGCCAGCAGCTTATGGACAGGGGAGACCCAGTACTTC.

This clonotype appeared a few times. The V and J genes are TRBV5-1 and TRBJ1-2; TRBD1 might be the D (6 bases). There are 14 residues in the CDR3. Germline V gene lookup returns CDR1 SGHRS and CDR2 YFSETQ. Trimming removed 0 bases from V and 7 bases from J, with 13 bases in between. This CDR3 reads CASSLAGATSGYTF. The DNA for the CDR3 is TGCGCCAGCAGCTTGGCAGGGGCAACGTCTGGCTACACCTTC.

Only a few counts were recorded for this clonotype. The CDR3 DNA is TGTGCCAGCACCGACTCCGGGGATTACAATGAGCAGTTCTTC. Translation: CASTDSGDYNEQFF. The chain combines TRBV27 with TRBJ2-1; D perhaps matches TRBD2 (5 bases). Trimming left V 7 bases short and J 4 bases short, with 14 bases between. The CDR3 length is 14 residues. Germline V gene data show CDR1 as MNHEY and CDR2 as SMNVEV (reference sequence).

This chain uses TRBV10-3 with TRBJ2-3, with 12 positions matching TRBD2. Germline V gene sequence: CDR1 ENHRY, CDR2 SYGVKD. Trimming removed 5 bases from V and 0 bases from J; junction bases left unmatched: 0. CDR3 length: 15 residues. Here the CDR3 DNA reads TGTGCCATCAGTCTAGCGGGGGGGAGCACAGATACGCAGTATTTT. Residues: CAISLAGGSTDTQYF.

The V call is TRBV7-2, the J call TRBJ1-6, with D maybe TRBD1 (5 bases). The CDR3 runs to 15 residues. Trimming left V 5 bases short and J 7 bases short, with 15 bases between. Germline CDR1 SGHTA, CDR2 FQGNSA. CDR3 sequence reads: CASSPGTNVNSPLHF. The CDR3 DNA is TGTGCCAGCAGCCCGGGGACCAACGTAAATTCACCCCTCCACTTT.

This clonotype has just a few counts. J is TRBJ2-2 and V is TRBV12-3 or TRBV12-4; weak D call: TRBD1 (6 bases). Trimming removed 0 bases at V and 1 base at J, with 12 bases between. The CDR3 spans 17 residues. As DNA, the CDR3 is TGTGCCAGCAGTTTAGCGCCGGACAGCAAGAACACCGGGGAGCTGTTTTTT. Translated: CASSLAPDSKNTGELFF.

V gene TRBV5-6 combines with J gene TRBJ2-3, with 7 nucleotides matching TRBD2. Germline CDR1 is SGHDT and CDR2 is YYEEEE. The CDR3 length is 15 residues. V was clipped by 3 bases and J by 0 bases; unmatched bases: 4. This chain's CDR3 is CASSSWGGSTDTQYF. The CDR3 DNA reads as TGTGCCAGCAGCTCCTGGGGGGGGAGCACAGATACGCAGTATTTT.

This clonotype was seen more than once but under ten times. The CDR3: CASTSGREETQYF. DNA of the CDR3: TGTGCCAGTACTAGCGGTCGGGAAGAGACCCAGTACTTC. The chain is built from TRBV10-3 and TRBJ2-5; 8 bases are shared with TRBD2. Germline values: CDR1 ENHRY, CDR2 SYGVKD. Trimming removed 10 bases from V and 3 bases from J; junction bases left unmatched: 7. The CDR3 has 13 residues.

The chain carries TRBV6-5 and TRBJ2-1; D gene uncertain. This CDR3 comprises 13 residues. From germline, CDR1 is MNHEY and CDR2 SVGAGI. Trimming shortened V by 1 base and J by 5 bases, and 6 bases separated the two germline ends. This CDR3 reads CASSYFGDNEQFF. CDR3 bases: TGTGCCAGCAGTTACTTCGGAGACAATGAGCAGTTCTTC.

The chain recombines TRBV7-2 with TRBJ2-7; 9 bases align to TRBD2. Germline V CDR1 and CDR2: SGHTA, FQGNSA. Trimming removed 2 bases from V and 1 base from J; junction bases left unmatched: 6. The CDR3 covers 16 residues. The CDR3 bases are TGTGCCAGCAGCTTAAGGCTAGCGGGAAAGTCCTACGAGCAGTACTTC. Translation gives CASSLRLAGKSYEQYF.

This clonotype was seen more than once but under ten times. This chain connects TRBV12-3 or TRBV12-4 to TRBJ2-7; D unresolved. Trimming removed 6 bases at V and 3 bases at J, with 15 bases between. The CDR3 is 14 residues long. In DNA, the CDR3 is TGTGCCAGCAGCGTTTCAGGCGGAAGCTACGAGCAGTACTTC. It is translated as CASSVSGGSYEQYF.